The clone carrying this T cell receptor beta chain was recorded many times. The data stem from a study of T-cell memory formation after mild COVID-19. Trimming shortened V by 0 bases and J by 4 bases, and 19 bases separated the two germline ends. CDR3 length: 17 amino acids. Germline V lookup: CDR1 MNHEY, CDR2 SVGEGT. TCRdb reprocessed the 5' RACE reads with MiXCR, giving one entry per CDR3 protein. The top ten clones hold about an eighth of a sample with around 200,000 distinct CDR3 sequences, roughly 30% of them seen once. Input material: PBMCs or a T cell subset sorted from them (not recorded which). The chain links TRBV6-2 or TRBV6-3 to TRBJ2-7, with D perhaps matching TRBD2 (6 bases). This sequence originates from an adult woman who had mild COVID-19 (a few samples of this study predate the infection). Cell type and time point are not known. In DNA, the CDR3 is TGTGCCAGCAGTTACTCGTTATACGGGAGAGGATATTACGAGCAGTACTTC. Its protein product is CASSYSLYGRGYYEQYF.